The 18 T cell receptor beta chains listed next were all sequenced from one sample in a study of T cell repertoires in cytomegalovirus infection. TCRdb fed the reads into MiXCR, producing one record per CDR3 protein. The profile shows about 400,000 distinct CDR3 sequences, about a sixth of them singletons. The sample was PBMCs. The receptors stem from a human donor in good health (CMV status not recorded). Some clones in this sample may be carry-over from other donors' samples.

The chain carries TRBV29-1 and TRBJ1-1; possible D gene TRBD1, 5 bases. The CDR3 totals 13 residues. Trimming shortened V by 7 bases and J by 0 bases, and 12 bases separated the two germline ends. Germline lookup yields CDR1 SQVTM and CDR2 ANQGSEA. In DNA, the CDR3 is TGCAGCGCCGCAGGGAACCTGAACACTGAAGCTTTCTTT. The encoded protein is CSAAGNLNTEAFF.

This clonotype was detected ten times or more. The V gene is TRBV14, the J gene TRBJ2-3; 9 positions match TRBD1. V lost 3 bases to trimming and J lost 5 bases; unmatched junction nucleotides: 0. The germline CDR1 and CDR2 sequences are SGHDN and FVKESK. The CDR3 totals 13 residues. The DNA of the CDR3 is TGTGCCAGCAGCCAGGGACAGGGAGATACGCAGTATTTT. Protein: CASSQGQGDTQYF.

The chain employs TRBV9 and TRBJ1-1; D unclear. The CDR3 extends over 15 amino acids. CDR1 and CDR2 from the germline V gene are SGDLS and YYNGEE. The V and J ends lost 4 bases and 0 bases respectively, with 13 bases between them. CDR3 nucleotides: TGTGCCAGCAGCCCGCAGAACACATTGAACACTGAAGCTTTCTTT. Its protein is CASSPQNTLNTEAFF.

There are many counts of this clonotype. The chain recombines TRBV7-8 with TRBJ1-6; D remains ambiguous. V gave up 3 bases and J gave up 6 bases, with 12 bases separating them. The V gene's germline CDR1 is SGHVS and CDR2 FQNEAQ. The CDR3 covers 15 residues. As DNA, the CDR3 is TGTGCCAGCAGCTTGAGTCTAGTGGGTAATTCACCCCTCCACTTT. Encoded protein: CASSLSLVGNSPLHF.

The rearrangement joins TRBV5-1 to TRBJ2-4; D not resolved. Trimming removed 1 base at V and 8 bases at J, with 13 bases between. CDR3 length: 14 amino acids. Looked up from germline, CDR1 is SGHRS and CDR2 is YFSETQ. CDR3 DNA: TGCGCCAGCAGCTTGACGGCCTCCGCTGACATTCAGTACTTC. Translation: CASSLTASADIQYF.

This clonotype showed up many times. This chain uses TRBV7-9 with TRBJ1-1; TRBD1 agrees at 7 bases. The CDR3 is made up of 14 amino acids. With V trimmed by 1 base and J by 4 bases, 3 bases remained unmatched. Germline lookup yields CDR1 SEHNR and CDR2 FQNEAQ (reference sequence). The CDR3 region has the DNA TGTGCCAGCAGCTTAGAGGGGGCAATCACTGAAGCTTTCTTT. It is translated as CASSLEGAITEAFF.

This clonotype was counted many times. The chain is built from TRBV6-2 or TRBV6-3 and TRBJ2-3, with D tentatively TRBD1 (5 bases). Germline CDR1 and CDR2: MNHEY and SVGEGT. Trimming shortened V by 4 bases and J by 2 bases, and 10 bases separated the two germline ends. This CDR3 spans 14 amino acids. CDR3 in amino acids: CASSFMTATDTQYF. CDR3 in DNA: TGTGCCAGCAGTTTCATGACAGCCACAGATACGCAGTATTTT.

The CDR3 bases are TGTGCCAGCAGCTTAAGAGCGGGGCGGACCCAGTACTTC. This codes for CASSLRAGRTQYF. V gene TRBV7-8 combines with J gene TRBJ2-5; 7 positions match TRBD2. Germline V lookup: CDR1 SGHVS, CDR2 FQNEAQ. J gave up 7 bases and V 2 bases, and 4 bases lay outside the gene matches. This CDR3 contains 13 residues.

This clonotype was recorded at least ten times. The V and J genes are TRBV6-1 and TRBJ2-5, with TRBD2 as a possible D gene (6 bases). The CDR3 sequence is 14 residues long. Germline assignment: CDR1 MNHNS and CDR2 SASEGT. Trimming pared 6 bases from V and 1 base from J, leaving 12 bases between. CDR3 in amino acids: CASREEGTQETQYF. For the CDR3, the DNA is TGTGCCAGCAGGGAGGAGGGCACCCAAGAGACCCAGTACTTC.

This clonotype was seen ten or more times. The chain couples TRBV12-3 or TRBV12-4 to TRBJ1-4; D unresolved. The CDR3 length is 13 residues. V lost 3 bases and J lost 7, with 9 bases in between. As DNA, the CDR3 is TGTGCCAGCAGTTTCCAGGCTGGTGAAAAACTGTTTTTT. It translates to CASSFQAGEKLFF.

Ten or more counts support this clonotype. The V call is TRBV7-2, the J call TRBJ2-5, with D possibly being TRBD2 (7 bases). CDR1 and CDR2 from the germline V gene are SGHTA and FQGNSA. Trimming stripped 2 bases from V and 5 bases from J, with 18 bases between. The CDR3 covers 16 residues. CDR3 coding DNA: TGTGCCAGCAGCTTATGGTCGGGGGGCGCCCGGGAGACCCAGTACTTC. Its translation is CASSLWSGGARETQYF. The variable domain in full, with the rest retrieved from reference TRBV7-2 and TRBJ2-5, is GAGVSQSPSNKVTEKGKDVELRCDPISGHTALYWYRQSLGQGLEFLIYFQGNSAPDKSGLPSDRFSAERTGGSVSTLTIQRTQQEDSAVYLCASSLWSGGARETQYFGPGTRLLVL.

This clonotype was counted between two and nine times. V is TRBV19 and J is TRBJ2-7; D is tentatively TRBD1 or TRBD2 (5 bases each). Germline CDR1 is LNHDA and CDR2 is SQIVND (reference sequence). The CDR3 consists of 16 residues. The V end was cut by 4 bases, the J end by 1 base, with 17 bases between. The CDR3 DNA reads as TGTGCCAGTAGTAAAGGGGACGGGGTAGGATCCTACGAGCAGTACTTC. Protein: CASSKGDGVGSYEQYF.

This clonotype was seen only a few times. The chain recombines TRBV28 with TRBJ2-3, with a weak D call TRBD1 (5 bases). V was shortened by 6 bases and J by 4 bases, with 11 bases between the two germline ends. Germline V gene sequence: CDR1 MDHEN, CDR2 SYDVKM. This CDR3 region has 13 residues. Here the CDR3 reads CASSLTDADTQYF. The DNA of the CDR3 is TGTGCCAGCAGCTTGACAGATGCAGATACGCAGTATTTT.

The rearrangement uses TRBV5-5 and TRBJ2-7, with D perhaps TRBD1 (5 bases). The germline V and J ends were trimmed by 0 bases and 0 bases, with 10 bases remaining between them. Germline V gene data show CDR1 as SGHKS and CDR2 as YYEKEE (reference sequence). The CDR3 has 15 amino acids. Here the CDR3 reads CASSLAAGLSYEQYF. CDR3 sequence (DNA): TGTGCCAGCAGCTTGGCAGCAGGGCTCTCCTACGAGCAGTACTTC.

This clonotype was seen a few times. The rearrangement uses TRBV7-2 and TRBJ2-1; TRBD1 matches 7 bases. The CDR3 contains 15 residues. Germline CDR1 SGHTA, CDR2 FQGNSA. J was trimmed by 2 bases and V by 4 bases; bases with no gene match: 5. CDR3 region: CASSWGQGAYNEQFF. The CDR3 DNA follows: TGTGCCAGCAGCTGGGGCCAGGGGGCCTACAATGAGCAGTTCTTC.

The J gene is TRBJ2-1, the V gene TRBV30, with 9 nucleotides matching TRBD2. CDR3 size: 15 residues. V shed 0 bases, J shed 7 bases, and the junction held 7 bases outside the gene matches. Germline lookup yields CDR1 GTSNPN and CDR2 SVGIG (reference sequence). CDR3 DNA sequence: TGTGCCTGGAGTGTACCCCAGCGGGGGGCAAATGAGCAGTTCTTC. Translation: CAWSVPQRGANEQFF.

A remark on this clonotype: Germline is not matched at one junction end, which may reflect a read error. The rearrangement links TRBV6-1 to TRBJ1-1; tentatively, D is TRBD1 (5 bases). Germline V CDR1 and CDR2: MNHNS, SASEGT. There are 16 residues in the CDR3. Here the CDR3 reads CATQAKPDRPNAEAFF. Written as DNA, the CDR3 is TGTGCCACCCAGGCTAAACCTGACAGACCGAACGCTGAAGCTTTCTTT.

Ten or more counts support this clonotype. This rearrangement joins TRBV7-2 to TRBJ1-6, with unresolved D. Germline assignment: CDR1 SGHTA and CDR2 FQGNSA. Trimming removed 5 bases from V and 6 bases from J, with 8 bases in between. The CDR3 length is 13 residues. CDR3 region: CASSGNSNSPLHF. CDR3 DNA: TGTGCCAGCAGCGGGAATTCTAATTCACCCCTCCACTTT.